This T cell receptor (beta chain) was sequenced during a study of early T cells in non-severe SARS-CoV-2 infection. Notes on the study in general: VDJdb matching, biased toward anti-spike CD8 responses, missed private and CD4 specificities.

The CDR3 runs to 16 residues. J gave up 8 bases and V 1 base, and 12 bases lay outside the gene matches. Germline assignment: CDR1 SQVTM and CDR2 ANQGSEA. Many counts were recorded for this clonotype. As yet, its antigen is unknown. TCRdb ran MiXCR on the 5' RACE reads and lists one entry per CDR3 protein. This sample carries tens of thousands of distinct CDR3 sequences, around 5.2% of them seen once, and the ten largest clones take roughly 2.5%. V gene TRBV29-1 combines with J gene TRBJ2-1, with 9 bases fitting TRBD2. This TCR derives from an adult who was a healthcare worker with PCR-confirmed SARS-CoV-2 infection or an uninfected control (not recorded which). Sequenced: whole blood. The CDR3 here is CSVEGASGEPDDEQFF. The CDR3 region has the DNA TGCAGCGTTGAAGGGGCTAGCGGGGAGCCAGACGATGAGCAGTTCTTC.